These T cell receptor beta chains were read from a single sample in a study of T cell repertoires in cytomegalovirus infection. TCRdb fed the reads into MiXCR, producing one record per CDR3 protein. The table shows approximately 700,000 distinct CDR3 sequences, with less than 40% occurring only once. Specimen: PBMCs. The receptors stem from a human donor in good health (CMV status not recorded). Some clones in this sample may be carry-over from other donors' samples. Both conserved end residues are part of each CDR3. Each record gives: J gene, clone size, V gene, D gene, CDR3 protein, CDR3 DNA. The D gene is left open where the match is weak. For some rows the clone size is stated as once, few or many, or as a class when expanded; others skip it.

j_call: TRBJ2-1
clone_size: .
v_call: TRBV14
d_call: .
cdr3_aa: CASSQNWGGSQQFF
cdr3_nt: TGTGCCAGCAGCCAAAATTGGGGGGGCTCCCAGCAGTTCTTC

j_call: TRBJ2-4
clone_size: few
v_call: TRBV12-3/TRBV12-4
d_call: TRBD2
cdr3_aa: CASTAGGTSNIQYF
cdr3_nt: TGTGCCAGCACCGCGGGAGGCACTTCAAACATTCAGTACTTC

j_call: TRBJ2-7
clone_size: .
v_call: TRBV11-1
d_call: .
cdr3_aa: CASSLRGLTKGYEQYF
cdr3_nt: TGTGCCAGCAGCTTAAGGGGACTGACGAAGGGTTACGAGCAGTACTTC

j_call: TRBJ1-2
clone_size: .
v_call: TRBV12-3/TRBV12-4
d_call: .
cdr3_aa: CASSPSLGGQGYTF
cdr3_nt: TGTGCCAGCAGTCCTAGTTTGGGGGGCCAAGGCTACACCTTC

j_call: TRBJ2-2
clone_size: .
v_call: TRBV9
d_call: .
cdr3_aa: CASSSRIQEDTGELFF
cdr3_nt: TGTGCCAGCAGCTCTAGAATACAGGAGGACACCGGGGAGCTGTTTTTT

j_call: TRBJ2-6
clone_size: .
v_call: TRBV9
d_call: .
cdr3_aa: CASSASKSGANVLTF
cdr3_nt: TGTGCCAGCAGCGCCTCCAAATCTGGGGCCAACGTCCTGACTTTC

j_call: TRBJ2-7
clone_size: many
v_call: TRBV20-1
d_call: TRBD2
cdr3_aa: CSARVPLAGVYEQYF
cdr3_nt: TGCAGTGCTAGAGTACCACTAGCGGGAGTCTACGAGCAGTACTTC

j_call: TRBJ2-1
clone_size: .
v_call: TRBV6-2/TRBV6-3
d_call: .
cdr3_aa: CASSKGPEQFF
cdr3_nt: TGTGCCAGCAGTAAGGGGCCTGAGCAGTTCTTC

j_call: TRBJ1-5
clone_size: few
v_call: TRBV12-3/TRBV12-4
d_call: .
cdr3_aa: CASRIDSNQPQHF
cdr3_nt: TGTGCCAGCAGGATAGATAGCAATCAGCCCCAGCATTTT

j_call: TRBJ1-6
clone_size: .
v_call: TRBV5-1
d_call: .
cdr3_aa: CASSSEGLASPLHF
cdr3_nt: TGCGCCAGCAGCTCAGAGGGTTTGGCTTCACCCCTCCACTTT

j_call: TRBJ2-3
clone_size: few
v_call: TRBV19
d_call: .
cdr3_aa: CAISQLGGNTDTQYF
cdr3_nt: TGTGCCATCTCTCAACTCGGTGGAAACACAGATACGCAGTATTTT

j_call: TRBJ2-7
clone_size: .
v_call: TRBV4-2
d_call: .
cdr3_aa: CASSQGEDSSTYEQYF
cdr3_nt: TGTGCCAGCAGCCAGGGCGAGGACTCCTCGACGTACGAGCAGTACTTC

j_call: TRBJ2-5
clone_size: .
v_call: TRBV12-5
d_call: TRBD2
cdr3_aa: CASGLVKSGGSQETQYF
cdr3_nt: TGTGCTAGTGGTTTGGTAAAAAGCGGGGGGAGCCAAGAGACCCAGTACTTC

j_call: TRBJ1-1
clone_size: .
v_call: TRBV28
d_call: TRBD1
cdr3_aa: CASWRGQLEAFF
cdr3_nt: TGTGCCAGCTGGAGGGGACAGCTTGAAGCTTTCTTT

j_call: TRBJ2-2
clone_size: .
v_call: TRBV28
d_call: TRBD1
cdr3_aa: CASSSPADRGRAGELFF
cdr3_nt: TGTGCCAGCAGTTCCCCCGCAGACAGGGGGAGAGCCGGGGAGCTGTTTTTT